Sequencing of this T cell receptor beta chain was carried out in a study of long-term antiretroviral therapy in people with HIV. Broader study findings: Upon ART, diversity increased but remained lower than transplant donor controls. HIV repertoires covered narrower CDR3 length ranges than controls did.

The run of the v3.0 immunoSEQ assay was at survey level. Sequencing targeted about 40,000-50,000 T-cell genomes per sample. Method: immunoSEQ multiplex PCR; TCRdb's copy keeps in-frame clones and lacks some. Among around 26,000 clones listed, roughly three quarters were seen once. Every donor contributed at least one pre-ART and at least two post-ART PBMC samples. The V gene lost 7 bases and the J gene lost 0 bases, with 12 bases spanning the gap. Germline-derived CDR1 and CDR2 are SNHLY and FYNNEI. The CDR3 sequence is 14 residues long. In the case of this clone: The antigen is not known.

The rearrangement uses TRBV2 and TRBJ1-1; weak D call: TRBD1 (6 bases). Source: unsorted PBMCs, taken 1.1 years before starting antiretroviral therapy. This TCR was recovered from a woman in her thirties or forties with HIV. The CDR3 here is CASTRGGMNTEAFF. The CDR3 DNA sequence: TGTGCCAGCACCCGAGGGGGTATGAACACTGAAGCTTTCTTT.